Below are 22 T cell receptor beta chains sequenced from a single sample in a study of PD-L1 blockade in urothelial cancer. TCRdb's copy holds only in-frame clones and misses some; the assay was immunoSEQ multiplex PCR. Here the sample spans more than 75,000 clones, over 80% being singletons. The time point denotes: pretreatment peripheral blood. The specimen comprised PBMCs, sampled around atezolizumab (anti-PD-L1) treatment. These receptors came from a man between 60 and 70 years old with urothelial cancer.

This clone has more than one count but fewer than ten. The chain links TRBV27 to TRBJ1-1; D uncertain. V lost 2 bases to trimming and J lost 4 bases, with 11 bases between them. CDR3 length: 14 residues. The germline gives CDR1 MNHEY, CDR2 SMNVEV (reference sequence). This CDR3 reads CASSLALASTEAFF. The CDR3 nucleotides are TGTGCCAGCAGTTTAGCGTTAGCGAGCACTGAAGCTTTCTTT.

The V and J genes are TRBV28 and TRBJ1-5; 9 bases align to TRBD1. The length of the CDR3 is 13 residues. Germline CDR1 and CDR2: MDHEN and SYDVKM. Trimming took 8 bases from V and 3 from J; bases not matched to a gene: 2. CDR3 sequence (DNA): TGTGCCAGCGGACAGGGGATCAATCAGCCCCAGCATTTT. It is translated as CASGQGINQPQHF.

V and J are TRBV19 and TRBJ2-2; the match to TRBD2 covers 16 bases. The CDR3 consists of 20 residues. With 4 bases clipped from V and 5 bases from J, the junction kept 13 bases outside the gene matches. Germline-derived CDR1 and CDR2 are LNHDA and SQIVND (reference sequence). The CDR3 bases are TGTGCCAGTAGTAGGACGGGACTAGCGGGAGGGCCTATCAAGACCGGGGAGCTGTTTTTT. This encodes CASSRTGLAGGPIKTGELFF.

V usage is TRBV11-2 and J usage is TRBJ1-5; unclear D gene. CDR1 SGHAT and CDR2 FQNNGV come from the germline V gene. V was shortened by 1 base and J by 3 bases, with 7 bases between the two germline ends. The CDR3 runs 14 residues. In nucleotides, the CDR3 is TGTGCCAGCAGCTTAGGAGGGTCCAATCAGCCCCAGCATTTT. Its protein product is CASSLGGSNQPQHF.

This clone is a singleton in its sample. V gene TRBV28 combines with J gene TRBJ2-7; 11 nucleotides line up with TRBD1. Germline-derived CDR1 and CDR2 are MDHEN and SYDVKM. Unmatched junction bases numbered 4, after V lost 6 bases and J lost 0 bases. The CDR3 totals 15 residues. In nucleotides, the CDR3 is TGTGCCAGCAGCTCCGGGACAGGGGGCTCCTACGAGCAGTACTTC. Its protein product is CASSSGTGGSYEQYF.

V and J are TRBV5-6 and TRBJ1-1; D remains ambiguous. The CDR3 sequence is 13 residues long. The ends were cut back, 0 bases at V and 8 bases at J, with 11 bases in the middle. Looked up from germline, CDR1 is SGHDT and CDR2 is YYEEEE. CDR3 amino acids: CASSLEIGEEAFF. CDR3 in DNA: TGTGCCAGCAGCTTGGAGATTGGGGAGGAAGCTTTCTTT.

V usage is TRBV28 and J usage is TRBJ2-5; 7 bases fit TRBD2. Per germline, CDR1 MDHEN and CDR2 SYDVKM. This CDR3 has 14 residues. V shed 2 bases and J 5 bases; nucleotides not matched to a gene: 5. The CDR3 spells CASSLTGGSETQYF. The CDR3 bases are TGTGCCAGCAGTTTAACGGGCGGGAGTGAGACCCAGTACTTC.

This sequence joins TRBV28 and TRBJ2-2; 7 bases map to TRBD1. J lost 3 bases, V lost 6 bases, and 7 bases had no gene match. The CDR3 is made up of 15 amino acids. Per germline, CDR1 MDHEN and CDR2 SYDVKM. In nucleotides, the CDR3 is TGTGCCAGCAGACAGGGACAGCTAGACACCGGGGAGCTGTTTTTT. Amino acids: CASRQGQLDTGELFF.

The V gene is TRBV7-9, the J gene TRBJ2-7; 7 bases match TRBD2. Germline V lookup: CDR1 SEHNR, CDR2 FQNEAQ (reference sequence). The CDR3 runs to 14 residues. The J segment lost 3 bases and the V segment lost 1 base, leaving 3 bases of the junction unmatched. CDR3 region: CASSLVREGYEQYF. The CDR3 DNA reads TGTGCCAGCAGCTTAGTTAGGGAGGGCTACGAGCAGTACTTC.

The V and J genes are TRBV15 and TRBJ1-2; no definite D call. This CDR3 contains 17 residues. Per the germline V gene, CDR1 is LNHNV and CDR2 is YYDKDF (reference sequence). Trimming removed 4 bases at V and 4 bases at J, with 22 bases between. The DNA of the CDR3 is TGTGCCACCAGCATTCGGGCCCGAATCGGGGTCGGCTATGGCTACACCTTC. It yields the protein CATSIRARIGVGYGYTF.

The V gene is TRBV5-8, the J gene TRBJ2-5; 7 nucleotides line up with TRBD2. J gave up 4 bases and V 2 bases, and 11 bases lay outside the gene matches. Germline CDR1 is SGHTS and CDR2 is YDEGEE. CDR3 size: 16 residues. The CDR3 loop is CASSFQGGTKGETQYF. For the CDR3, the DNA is TGTGCCAGCAGCTTCCAAGGAGGGACTAAAGGAGAGACCCAGTACTTC.

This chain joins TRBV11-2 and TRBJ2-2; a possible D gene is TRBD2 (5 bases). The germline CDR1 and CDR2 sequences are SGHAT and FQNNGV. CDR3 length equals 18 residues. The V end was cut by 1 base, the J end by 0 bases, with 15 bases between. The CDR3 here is CASSLVRVRLTNTGELFF. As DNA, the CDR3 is TGTGCCAGCAGCTTAGTTAGGGTCAGACTAACGAACACCGGGGAGCTGTTTTTT.

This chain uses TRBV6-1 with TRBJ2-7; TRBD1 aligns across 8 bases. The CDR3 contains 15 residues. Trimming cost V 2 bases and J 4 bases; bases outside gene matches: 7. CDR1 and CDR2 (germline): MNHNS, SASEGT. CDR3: CASSEYWQGAYEQYF. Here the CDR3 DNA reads TGTGCCAGCAGTGAATATTGGCAGGGGGCTTACGAGCAGTACTTC.

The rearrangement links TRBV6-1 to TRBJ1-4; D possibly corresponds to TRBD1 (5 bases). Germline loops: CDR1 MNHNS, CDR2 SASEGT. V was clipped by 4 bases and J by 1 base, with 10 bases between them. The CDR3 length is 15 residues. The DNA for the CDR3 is TGTGCCAGCAGTGTCCGCAGGGTAACTAATGAAAAACTGTTTTTT. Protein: CASSVRRVTNEKLFF.

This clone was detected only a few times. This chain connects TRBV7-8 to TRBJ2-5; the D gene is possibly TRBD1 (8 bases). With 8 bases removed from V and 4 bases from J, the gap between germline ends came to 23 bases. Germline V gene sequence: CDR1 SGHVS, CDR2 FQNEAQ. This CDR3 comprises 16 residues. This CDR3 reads CASGTTGTGRGETQYF. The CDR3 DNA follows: TGTGCCAGCGGGACTACCGGGACAGGTCGGGGAGAGACCCAGTACTTC.

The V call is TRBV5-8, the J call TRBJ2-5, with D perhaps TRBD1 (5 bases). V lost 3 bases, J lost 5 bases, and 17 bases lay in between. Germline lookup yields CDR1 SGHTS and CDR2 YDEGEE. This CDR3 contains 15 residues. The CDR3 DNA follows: TGTGCCAGCAGCTGGCTGGGGCAGCTAGGGGAGACCCAGTACTTC. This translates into CASSWLGQLGETQYF.

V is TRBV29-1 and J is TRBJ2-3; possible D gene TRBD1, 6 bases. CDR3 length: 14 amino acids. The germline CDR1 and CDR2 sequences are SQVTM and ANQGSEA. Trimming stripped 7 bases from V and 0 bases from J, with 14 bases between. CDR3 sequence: CSAGGHISTDTQYF. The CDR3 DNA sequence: TGCAGCGCTGGGGGACACATTAGCACAGATACGCAGTATTTT.

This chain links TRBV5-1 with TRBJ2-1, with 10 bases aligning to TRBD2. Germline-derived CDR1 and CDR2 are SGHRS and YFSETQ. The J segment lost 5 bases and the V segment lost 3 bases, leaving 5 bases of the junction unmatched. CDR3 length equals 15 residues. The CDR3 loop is CASSSIAGGNNEQFF. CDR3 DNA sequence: TGCGCCAGCAGCTCCATAGCGGGGGGTAACAATGAGCAGTTCTTC.

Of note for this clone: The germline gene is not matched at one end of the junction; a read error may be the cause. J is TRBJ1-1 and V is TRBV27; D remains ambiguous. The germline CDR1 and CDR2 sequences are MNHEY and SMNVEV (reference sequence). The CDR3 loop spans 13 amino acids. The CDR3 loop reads CASSLSRLTEAFF. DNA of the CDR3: TGTGCCAGCAGTTTGTCCCGATTAACTGAGGCTTTCTTT.

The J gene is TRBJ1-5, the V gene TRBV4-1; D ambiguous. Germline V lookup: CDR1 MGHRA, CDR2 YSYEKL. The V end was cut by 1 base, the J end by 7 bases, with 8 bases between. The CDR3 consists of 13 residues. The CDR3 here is CASSQAEAQPQHF. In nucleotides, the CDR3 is TGCGCCAGCAGCCAAGCTGAGGCCCAGCCCCAGCATTTT.

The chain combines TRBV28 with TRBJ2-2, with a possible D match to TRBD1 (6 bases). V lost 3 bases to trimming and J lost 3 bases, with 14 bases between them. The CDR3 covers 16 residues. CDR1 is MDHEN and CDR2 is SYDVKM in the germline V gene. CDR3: CASSFTDRMDTGELFF. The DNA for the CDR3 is TGTGCCAGCAGTTTTACCGACAGGATGGACACCGGGGAGCTGTTTTTT.

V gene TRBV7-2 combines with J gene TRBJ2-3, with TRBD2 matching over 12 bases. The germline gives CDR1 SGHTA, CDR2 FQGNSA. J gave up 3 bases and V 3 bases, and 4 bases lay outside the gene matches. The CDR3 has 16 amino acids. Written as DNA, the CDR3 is TGTGCCAGCAGCTTCTGGACTAGCGGGGCGACAGATACGCAGTATTTT. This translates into CASSFWTSGATDTQYF.